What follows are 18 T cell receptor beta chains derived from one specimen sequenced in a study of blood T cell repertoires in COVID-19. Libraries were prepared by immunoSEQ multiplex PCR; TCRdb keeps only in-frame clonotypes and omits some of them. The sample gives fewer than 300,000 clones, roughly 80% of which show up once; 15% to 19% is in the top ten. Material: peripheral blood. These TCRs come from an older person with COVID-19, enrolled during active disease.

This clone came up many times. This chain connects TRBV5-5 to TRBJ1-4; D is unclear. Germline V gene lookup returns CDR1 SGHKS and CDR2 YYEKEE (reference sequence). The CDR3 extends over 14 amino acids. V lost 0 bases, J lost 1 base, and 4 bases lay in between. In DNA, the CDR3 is TGTGCCAGCAGCTTGGTCCAAACTAATGAAAAACTGTTTTTT. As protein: CASSLVQTNEKLFF.

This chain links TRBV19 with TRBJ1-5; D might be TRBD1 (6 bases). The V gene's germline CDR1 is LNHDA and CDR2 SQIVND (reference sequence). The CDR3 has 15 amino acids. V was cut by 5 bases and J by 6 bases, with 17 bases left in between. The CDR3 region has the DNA TGTGCCAGTAGTGGTGGACAGAGAATATCTCAGCCCCAGCATTTT. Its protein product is CASSGGQRISQPQHF.

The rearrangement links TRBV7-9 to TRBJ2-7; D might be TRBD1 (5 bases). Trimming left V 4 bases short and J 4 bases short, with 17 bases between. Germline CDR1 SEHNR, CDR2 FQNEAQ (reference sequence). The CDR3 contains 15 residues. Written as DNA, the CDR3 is TGTGCCAGCAGCTCCCCGGATGACAGTGTTTACGAGCAGTACTTC. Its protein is CASSSPDDSVYEQYF.

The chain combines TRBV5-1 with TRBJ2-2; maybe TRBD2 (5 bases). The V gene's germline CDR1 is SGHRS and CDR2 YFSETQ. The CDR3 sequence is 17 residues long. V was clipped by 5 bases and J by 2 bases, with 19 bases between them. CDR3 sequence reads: CASRLVRDLLNTGELFF. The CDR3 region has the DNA TGCGCCAGCAGGTTAGTCCGGGATCTCCTCAACACCGGGGAGCTGTTTTTT.

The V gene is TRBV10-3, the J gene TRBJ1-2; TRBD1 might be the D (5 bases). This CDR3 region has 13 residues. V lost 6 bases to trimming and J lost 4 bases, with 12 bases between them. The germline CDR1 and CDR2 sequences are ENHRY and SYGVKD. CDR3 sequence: CAIRSGQGYGYTF. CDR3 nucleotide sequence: TGTGCCATCAGATCAGGGCAGGGCTATGGCTACACCTTC.

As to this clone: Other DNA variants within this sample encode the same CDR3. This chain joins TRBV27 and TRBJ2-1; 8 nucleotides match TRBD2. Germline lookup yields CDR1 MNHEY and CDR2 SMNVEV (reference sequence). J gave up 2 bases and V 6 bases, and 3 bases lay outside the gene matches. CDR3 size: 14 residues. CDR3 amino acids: CASRAGGTYNEQFF. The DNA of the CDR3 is TGTGCCAGCAGGGCGGGGGGTACCTACAATGAGCAGTTCTTC.

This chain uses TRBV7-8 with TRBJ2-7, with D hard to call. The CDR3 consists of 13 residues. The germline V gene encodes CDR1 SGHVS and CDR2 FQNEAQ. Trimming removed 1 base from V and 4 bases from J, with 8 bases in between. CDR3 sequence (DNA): TGTGCCAGCAGCTTAGGCCCCAGATACGAGCAGTACTTC. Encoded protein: CASSLGPRYEQYF.

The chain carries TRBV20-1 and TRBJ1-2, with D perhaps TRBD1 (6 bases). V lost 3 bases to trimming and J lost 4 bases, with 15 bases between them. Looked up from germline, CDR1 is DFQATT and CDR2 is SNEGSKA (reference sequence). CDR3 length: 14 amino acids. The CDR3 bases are TGCAGTGCTAGTGGCCAGGGGCGCACCTATGGCTACACCTTC. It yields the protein CSASGQGRTYGYTF.

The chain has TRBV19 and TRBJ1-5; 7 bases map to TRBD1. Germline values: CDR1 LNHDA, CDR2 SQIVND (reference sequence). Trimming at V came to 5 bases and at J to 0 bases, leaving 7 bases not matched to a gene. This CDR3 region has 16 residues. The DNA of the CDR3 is TGTGCCAGTAGTGTTGGACAGGACTATAGCAATCAGCCCCAGCATTTT. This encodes CASSVGQDYSNQPQHF. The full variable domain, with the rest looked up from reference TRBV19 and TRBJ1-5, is DGGITQSPKYLFRKEGQNVTLSCEQNLNHDAMYWYRQDPGQGLRLIYYSQIVNDFQKGDIAEGYSVSREKKESFPLTVTSAQKNPTAFYLCASSVGQDYSNQPQHFGDGTRLSIL.

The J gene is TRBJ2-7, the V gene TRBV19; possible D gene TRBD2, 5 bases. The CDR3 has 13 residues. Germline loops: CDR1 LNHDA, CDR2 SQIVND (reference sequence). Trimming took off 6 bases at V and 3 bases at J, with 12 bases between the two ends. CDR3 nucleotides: TGTGCCAGTAGCCTTTCGGGAATCTACGAGCAGTACTTC. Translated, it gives CASSLSGIYEQYF.

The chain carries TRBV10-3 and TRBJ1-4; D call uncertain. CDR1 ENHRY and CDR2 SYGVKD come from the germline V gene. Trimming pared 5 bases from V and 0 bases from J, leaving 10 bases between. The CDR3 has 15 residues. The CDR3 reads CAISSDGTTNEKLFF. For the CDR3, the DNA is TGTGCCATCAGTTCGGACGGGACAACTAATGAAAAACTGTTTTTT.

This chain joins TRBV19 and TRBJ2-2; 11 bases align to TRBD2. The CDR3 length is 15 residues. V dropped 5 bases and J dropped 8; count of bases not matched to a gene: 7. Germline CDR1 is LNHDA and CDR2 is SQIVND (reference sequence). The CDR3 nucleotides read TGTGCCAGTAGTCGAACACTAGCGGGGGCTGGGGAGCTGTTTTTT. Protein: CASSRTLAGAGELFF.

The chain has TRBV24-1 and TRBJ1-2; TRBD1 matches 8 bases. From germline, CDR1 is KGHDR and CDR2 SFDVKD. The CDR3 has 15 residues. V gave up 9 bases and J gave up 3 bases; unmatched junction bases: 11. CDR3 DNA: TGTGCCACCGAAAGTGGGACAGGCCGGGACTATGGCTACACCTTC. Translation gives CATESGTGRDYGYTF.

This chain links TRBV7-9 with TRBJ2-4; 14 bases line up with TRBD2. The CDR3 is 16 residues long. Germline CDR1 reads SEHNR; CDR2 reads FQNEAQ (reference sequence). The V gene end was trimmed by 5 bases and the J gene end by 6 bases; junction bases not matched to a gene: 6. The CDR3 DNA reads TGTGCCAGCAGCCCGACTAGCGGGGGGGCCGGAAACATTCAGTACTTC. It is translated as CASSPTSGGAGNIQYF. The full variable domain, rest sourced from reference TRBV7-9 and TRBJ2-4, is DTGVSQNPRHKITKRGQNVTFRCDPISEHNRLYWYRQTLGQGPEFLTYFQNEAQLEKSRLLSDRFSAERPKGSFSTLEIQRTEQGDSAMYLCASSPTSGGAGNIQYFGAGTRLSVL.

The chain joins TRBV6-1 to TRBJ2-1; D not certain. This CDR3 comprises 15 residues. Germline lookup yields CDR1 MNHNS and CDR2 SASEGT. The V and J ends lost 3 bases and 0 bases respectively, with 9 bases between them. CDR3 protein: CASSDVVFSYNEQFF. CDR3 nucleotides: TGTGCCAGCAGTGATGTTGTATTCTCCTACAATGAGCAGTTCTTC.

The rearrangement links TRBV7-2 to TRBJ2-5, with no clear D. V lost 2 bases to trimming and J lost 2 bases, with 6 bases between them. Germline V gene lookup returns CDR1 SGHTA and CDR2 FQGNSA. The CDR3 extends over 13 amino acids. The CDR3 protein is CASSLPPQETQYF. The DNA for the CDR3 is TGTGCCAGCAGCTTACCTCCGCAAGAGACCCAGTACTTC. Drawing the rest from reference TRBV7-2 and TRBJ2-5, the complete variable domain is GAGVSQSPSNKVTEKGKDVELRCDPISGHTALYWYRQSLGQGLEFLIYFQGNSAPDKSGLPSDRFSAERTGGSVSTLTIQRTQQEDSAVYLCASSLPPQETQYFGPGTRLLVL.

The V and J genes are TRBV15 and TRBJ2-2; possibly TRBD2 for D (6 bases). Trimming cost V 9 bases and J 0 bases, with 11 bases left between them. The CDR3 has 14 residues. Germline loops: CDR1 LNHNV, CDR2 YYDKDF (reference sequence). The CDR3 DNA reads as TGTGCCACAAGGAGGGGACCGAACACCGGGGAGCTGTTTTTT. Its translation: CATRRGPNTGELFF.

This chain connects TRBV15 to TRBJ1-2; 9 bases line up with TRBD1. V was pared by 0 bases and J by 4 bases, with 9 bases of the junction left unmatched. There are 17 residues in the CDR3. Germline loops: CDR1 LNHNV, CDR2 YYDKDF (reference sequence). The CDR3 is CATSREGTGREGYGYTF. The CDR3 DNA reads TGTGCCACCAGCAGAGAAGGGACAGGGAGGGAAGGCTATGGCTACACCTTC.